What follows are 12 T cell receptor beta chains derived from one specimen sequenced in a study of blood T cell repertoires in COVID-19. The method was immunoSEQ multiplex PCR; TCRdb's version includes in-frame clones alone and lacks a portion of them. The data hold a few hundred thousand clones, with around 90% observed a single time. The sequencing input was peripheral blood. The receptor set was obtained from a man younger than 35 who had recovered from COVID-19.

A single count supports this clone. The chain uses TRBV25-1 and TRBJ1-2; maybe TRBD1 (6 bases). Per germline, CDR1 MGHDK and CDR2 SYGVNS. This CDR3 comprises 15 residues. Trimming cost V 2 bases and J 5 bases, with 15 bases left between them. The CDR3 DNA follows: TGTGCCAGCAGTGAAGTAAAGGGGGACGGATATGGCTACACCTTC. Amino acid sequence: CASSEVKGDGYGYTF.

CDR3 in DNA: TGTGCCAGCAGCTTGGCCGGGGGGAACACTGAAGCTTTCTTT. Protein product: CASSLAGGNTEAFF. This sequence joins TRBV7-9 and TRBJ1-1, with D maybe TRBD1 (5 bases). The CDR3 is made up of 14 amino acids. V was shortened by 3 bases and J by 1 base, with 9 bases between the two germline ends. The germline V gene encodes CDR1 SEHNR and CDR2 FQNEAQ (reference sequence).

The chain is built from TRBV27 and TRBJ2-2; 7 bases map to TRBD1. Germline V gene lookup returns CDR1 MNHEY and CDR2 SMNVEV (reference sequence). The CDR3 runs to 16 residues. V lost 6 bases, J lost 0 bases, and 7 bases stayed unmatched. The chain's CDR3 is CASSYTGVTNTGELFF. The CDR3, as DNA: TGTGCCAGCAGCTATACAGGGGTTACGAACACCGGGGAGCTGTTTTTT.

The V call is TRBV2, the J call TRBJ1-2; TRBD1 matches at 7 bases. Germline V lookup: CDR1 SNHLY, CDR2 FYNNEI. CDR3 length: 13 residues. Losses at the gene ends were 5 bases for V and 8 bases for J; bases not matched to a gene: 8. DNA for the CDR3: TGTGCCAGCAGTTTTACAGGGGCAATCGGCTACACCTTC. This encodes CASSFTGAIGYTF.

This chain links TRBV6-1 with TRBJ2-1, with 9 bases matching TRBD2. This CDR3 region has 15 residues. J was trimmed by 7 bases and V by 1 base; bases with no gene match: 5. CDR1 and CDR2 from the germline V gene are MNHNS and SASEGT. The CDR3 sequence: CASSEVAGVGNEQFF. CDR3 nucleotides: TGTGCCAGCAGTGAAGTAGCGGGAGTCGGGAATGAGCAGTTCTTC.

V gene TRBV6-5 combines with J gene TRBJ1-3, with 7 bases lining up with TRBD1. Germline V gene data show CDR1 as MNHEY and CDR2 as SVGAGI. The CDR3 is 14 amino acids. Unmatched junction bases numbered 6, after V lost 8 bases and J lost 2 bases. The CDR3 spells CASSGTEAGNTIYF. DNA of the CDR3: TGTGCCAGCTCCGGGACAGAGGCTGGAAACACCATATATTTT.

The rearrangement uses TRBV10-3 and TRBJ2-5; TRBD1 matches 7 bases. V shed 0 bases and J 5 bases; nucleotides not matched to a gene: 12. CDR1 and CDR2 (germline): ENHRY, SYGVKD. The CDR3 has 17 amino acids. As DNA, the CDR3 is TGTGCCATCAGTGAGTCTTCGACAGGGTCGGAGTGGGAGACCCAGTACTTC. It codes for CAISESSTGSEWETQYF.

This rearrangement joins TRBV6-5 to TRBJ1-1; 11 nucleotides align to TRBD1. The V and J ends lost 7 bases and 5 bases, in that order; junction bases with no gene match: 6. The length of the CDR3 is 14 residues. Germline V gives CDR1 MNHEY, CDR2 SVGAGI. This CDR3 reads CASTDRGPDTEAFF. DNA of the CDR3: TGTGCCAGCACGGACAGGGGGCCAGATACTGAAGCTTTCTTT.

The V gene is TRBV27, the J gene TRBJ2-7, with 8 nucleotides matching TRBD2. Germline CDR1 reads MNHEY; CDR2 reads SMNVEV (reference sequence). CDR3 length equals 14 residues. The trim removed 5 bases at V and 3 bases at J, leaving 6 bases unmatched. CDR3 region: CASSPGTRGYEQYF. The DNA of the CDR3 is TGTGCCAGCAGTCCCGGGACTAGAGGCTACGAGCAGTACTTC.

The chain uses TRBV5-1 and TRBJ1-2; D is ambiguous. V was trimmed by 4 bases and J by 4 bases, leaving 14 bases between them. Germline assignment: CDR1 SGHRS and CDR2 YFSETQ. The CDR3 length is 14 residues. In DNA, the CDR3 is TGCGCCAGCAGCCTCGAGGCGTCCGCCTATGGCTACACCTTC. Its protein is CASSLEASAYGYTF. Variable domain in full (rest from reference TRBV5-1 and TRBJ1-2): KAGVTQTPRYLIKTRGQQVTLSCSPISGHRSVSWYQQTPGQGLQFLFEYFSETQRNKGNFPGRFSGRQFSNSRSEMNVSTLELGDSALYLCASSLEASAYGYTFGSGTRLTVV.

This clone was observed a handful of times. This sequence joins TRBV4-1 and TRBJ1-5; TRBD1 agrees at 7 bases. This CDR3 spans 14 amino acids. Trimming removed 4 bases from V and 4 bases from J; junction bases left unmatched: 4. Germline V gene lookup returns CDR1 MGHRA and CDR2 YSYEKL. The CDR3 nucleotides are TGCGCCAGCAGCCGGGACAGTGGTAATCAGCCCCAGCATTTT. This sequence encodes CASSRDSGNQPQHF.

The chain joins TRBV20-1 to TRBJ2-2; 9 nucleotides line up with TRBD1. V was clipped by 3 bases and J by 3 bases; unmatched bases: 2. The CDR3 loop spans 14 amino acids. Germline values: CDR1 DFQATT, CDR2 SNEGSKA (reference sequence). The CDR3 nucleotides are TGCAGTGCTAGTCGGGACAGGGACACCGGGGAGCTGTTTTTT. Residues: CSASRDRDTGELFF.